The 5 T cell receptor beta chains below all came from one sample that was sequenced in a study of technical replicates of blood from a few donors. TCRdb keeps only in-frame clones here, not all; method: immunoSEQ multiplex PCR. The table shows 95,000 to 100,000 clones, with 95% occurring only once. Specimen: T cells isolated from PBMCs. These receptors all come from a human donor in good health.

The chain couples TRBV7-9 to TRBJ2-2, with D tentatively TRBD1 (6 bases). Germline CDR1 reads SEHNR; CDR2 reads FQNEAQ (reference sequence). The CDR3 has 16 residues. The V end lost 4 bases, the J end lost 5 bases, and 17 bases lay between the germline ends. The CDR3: CASSSPTGPETGELFF. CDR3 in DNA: TGTGCCAGCAGCTCTCCCACAGGGCCAGAAACCGGGGAGCTGTTTTTT.

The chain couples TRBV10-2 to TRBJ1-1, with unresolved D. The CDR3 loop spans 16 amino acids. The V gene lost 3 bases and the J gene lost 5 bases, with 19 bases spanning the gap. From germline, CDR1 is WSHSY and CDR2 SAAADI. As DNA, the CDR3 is TGCGCCAGCAGTGACTCTAAAGACTCCCTTCGGACTGAAGCTTTCTTT. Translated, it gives CASSDSKDSLRTEAFF.

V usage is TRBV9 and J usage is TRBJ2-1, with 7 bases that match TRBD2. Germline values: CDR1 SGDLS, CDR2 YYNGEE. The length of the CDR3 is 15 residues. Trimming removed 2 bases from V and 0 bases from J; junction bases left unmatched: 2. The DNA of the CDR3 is TGTGCCAGCAGCGTGGGACTATCCTCCTACAATGAGCAGTTCTTC. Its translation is CASSVGLSSYNEQFF.

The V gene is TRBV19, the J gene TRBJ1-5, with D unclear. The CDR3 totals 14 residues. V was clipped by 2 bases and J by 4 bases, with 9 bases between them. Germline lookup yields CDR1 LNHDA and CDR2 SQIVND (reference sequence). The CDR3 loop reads CASSIPFTNQPQHF. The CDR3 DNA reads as TGTGCCAGTAGTATACCATTTACAAATCAGCCCCAGCATTTT. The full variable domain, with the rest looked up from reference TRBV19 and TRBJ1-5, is DGGITQSPKYLFRKEGQNVTLSCEQNLNHDAMYWYRQDPGQGLRLIYYSQIVNDFQKGDIAEGYSVSREKKESFPLTVTSAQKNPTAFYLCASSIPFTNQPQHFGDGTRLSIL.

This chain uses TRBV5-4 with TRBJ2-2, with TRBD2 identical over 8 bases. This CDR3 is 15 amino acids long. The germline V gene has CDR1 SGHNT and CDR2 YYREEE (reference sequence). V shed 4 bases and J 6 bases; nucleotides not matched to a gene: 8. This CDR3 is CASSGTGGGAGELFF. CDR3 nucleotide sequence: TGTGCCAGCAGCGGTACGGGAGGGGGGGCCGGGGAGCTGTTTTTT.